The T cell receptor beta chain under discussion was sequenced for a study of cytomegalovirus exposure and HLA in healthy donors. Study overall: As released early, the data held roughly 85 million unique TCRs from HLA-typed donors. Study-level points and caveats: A reported reduction in N-insertions relative to the approximately 670-donor mean was seen in an Asian-associated ancestry cluster in a later analysis. In a later analysis, TCR beta V- and J-gene trimming showed a link to a missense DCLRE1C variant. A list of roughly 160 TCR beta chains associated with cytomegalovirus was given.

CDR1 is KGHSH, CDR2 LQKENI, per germline. V shed 0 bases and J 7 bases; nucleotides not matched to a gene: 15. The CDR3 has 18 amino acids. A note on this clone: Its antigen is not identified.

Amplification used 60 Vbeta primers and 13 Jbeta primers. Clones were sequenced by immunoSEQ multiplex PCR, and TCRdb holds only the in-frame ones, with some missing. The table has about 98,000 clones, 60% to 85% seen once. J is TRBJ2-1 and V is TRBV18, with 7 positions matching TRBD2. The clonotype was recovered from a man in his 60s in good health and CMV-seropositive. The sample was PBMCs. In DNA, the CDR3 is TGTGCCAGCTCACCACCGTTGCGGTTGGCGGGGGTTGTGAATGAGCAGTTCTTC. As protein: CASSPPLRLAGVVNEQFF.